This passage covers 29 T cell receptor beta chains from one sample sequenced in a study of T-cell reconstitution after alpha-beta-depleted transplantation in children. During its preparation, the TCRbeta library received unique molecular identifiers. Using its own MiXCR run on the PCR reads, TCRdb lists one record per CDR3 protein. The sample has more than 150,000 distinct CDR3 sequences, roughly 15% seen once; the top ten hold under 15%. The sequences come from PBMCs from the stem cell graft donor, collected from the stem cell graft. Every receptor here comes from a human donor who donated a stem cell graft to a child with acute lymphoblastic leukemia.

This clonotype was recorded at least ten times. The chain employs TRBV5-1 and TRBJ1-1; 7 bases align to TRBD1. Germline V gene sequence: CDR1 SGHRS, CDR2 YFSETQ. The CDR3 runs to 17 residues. Trimming at V came to 3 bases and at J to 0 bases, leaving 11 bases not matched to a gene. CDR3 bases: TGCGCCAGCAGCTCCCACAGGGGTGGCTCCATGAACACTGAAGCTTTCTTT. Protein: CASSSHRGGSMNTEAFF.

This clonotype has only a few counts. The J gene is TRBJ1-2, the V gene TRBV20-1; the D is unclear. CDR3 size: 12 residues. CDR1 is DFQATT and CDR2 is SNEGSKA in the germline V gene (reference sequence). Trimming pared 1 base from V and 4 bases from J, leaving 7 bases between. In nucleotides, the CDR3 is TGCAGTGCTAGAGCTGGGGTCTATGGCTACACCTTC. Translating gives CSARAGVYGYTF.

This clonotype occurred many times. The CDR3 region has the DNA TGCGCCAGCAGCTTTTCTTCCGGGACAGGGGGACACGAGCAGTACTTC. This sequence encodes CASSFSSGTGGHEQYF. The chain combines TRBV5-1 with TRBJ2-7; 11 bases match TRBD1. J was trimmed by 5 bases and V by 2 bases; bases with no gene match: 9. The CDR3 is 16 residues long. Germline V gene lookup returns CDR1 SGHRS and CDR2 YFSETQ.

This clonotype was picked up many times. The chain has TRBV7-9 and TRBJ2-7, with D possibly TRBD1 on 6 matching bases. Germline assignment: CDR1 SEHNR and CDR2 FQNEAQ (reference sequence). The CDR3 covers 14 residues. The germline V and J ends were trimmed by 4 bases and 0 bases, with 10 bases remaining between them. CDR3 nucleotides: TGTGCCAGCAGCTCCACCAGGGGCTCCTACGAGCAGTACTTC. Protein: CASSSTRGSYEQYF.

The sample holds many counts of this clonotype. The V and J genes are TRBV20-1 and TRBJ2-7, with D perhaps matching TRBD2 (6 bases). Germline V gives CDR1 DFQATT, CDR2 SNEGSKA (reference sequence). Trimming shortened V by 0 bases and J by 3 bases, and 12 bases separated the two germline ends. The CDR3 consists of 14 residues. CDR3 DNA sequence: TGCAGTGCTAGAGATCTGGGGGGAAGCTACGAGCAGTACTTC. This sequence encodes CSARDLGGSYEQYF.

This clonotype was seen more than once but under ten times. The V call is TRBV25-1, the J call TRBJ2-3, with D unresolved. The CDR3 is 16 residues long. Germline V lookup: CDR1 MGHDK, CDR2 SYGVNS. V dropped 2 bases and J dropped 0 bases, with 12 bases sitting between them. CDR3 sequence: CASSEDHIPSTDTQYF. CDR3 nucleotides: TGTGCCAGCAGTGAAGACCACATTCCTAGCACAGATACGCAGTATTTT.

This clonotype was counted between two and nine times. The chain recombines TRBV6-5 with TRBJ2-7; 11 nucleotides agree with TRBD2. V lost 4 bases and J lost 5; bases outside the gene matches: 7. The CDR3 has 15 residues. Per the germline V gene, CDR1 is MNHEY and CDR2 is SVGAGI. As DNA, the CDR3 is TGTGCCAGCAGTTCAATAGCGGGAGGGCCCGACGAGCAGTACTTC. This translates into CASSSIAGGPDEQYF.

This clonotype came up once. The chain carries TRBV5-6 and TRBJ2-7; no reliable D call. Germline CDR1 is SGHDT and CDR2 is YYEEEE. The CDR3 sequence is 14 residues long. V was trimmed by 6 bases and J by 0 bases, leaving 13 bases between them. The CDR3, as DNA: TGTGCCAGCAAAAGGCAGGTGAGCTCCTACGAGCAGTACTTC. Protein: CASKRQVSSYEQYF.

This clonotype came up many times. The chain combines TRBV7-8 with TRBJ2-3, with 10 bases lining up with TRBD2. This CDR3 is built from 17 residues. Germline V gene sequence: CDR1 SGHVS, CDR2 FQNEAQ. V dropped 5 bases and J dropped 6; count of bases not matched to a gene: 14. CDR3 sequence: CASSPTTRAGGSDTQYF. CDR3 DNA sequence: TGTGCCAGCAGCCCTACCACTAGAGCGGGAGGGTCGGATACGCAGTATTTT.

A few counts support this clonotype. The chain carries TRBV19 and TRBJ2-5; D possibly uses TRBD1 or TRBD2 (5 bases each). The CDR3 contains 16 residues. Germline V lookup: CDR1 LNHDA, CDR2 SQIVND (reference sequence). V was clipped by 3 bases and J by 1 base, with 15 bases between them. In nucleotides, the CDR3 is TGTGCCAGTAGTATCTTAGGGACGACGCCCCAAGAGACCCAGTACTTC. Protein: CASSILGTTPQETQYF.

This clonotype was counted many times. J is TRBJ2-7 and V is TRBV7-9; 7 bases are shared with TRBD2. This CDR3 has 15 amino acids. Germline CDR1 and CDR2: SEHNR and FQNEAQ (reference sequence). V shed 5 bases, J shed 5 bases, and the junction held 12 bases outside the gene matches. The DNA for the CDR3 is TGTGCCAGCAGCCTGAGGGCTAGCGGTACCCACGAGCAGTACTTC. Translating gives CASSLRASGTHEQYF.

Many counts were recorded for this clonotype. The chain carries TRBV10-3 and TRBJ2-3, with a possible D match to TRBD2 (6 bases). V was shortened by 5 bases and J by 2 bases, with 11 bases between the two germline ends. This CDR3 comprises 14 residues. CDR1 and CDR2 (germline): ENHRY, SYGVKD. In DNA, the CDR3 is TGTGCCATCAGTAAGACTAGTACCACAGATACGCAGTATTTT. It codes for CAISKTSTTDTQYF.

The gene calls are TRBV11-3 and TRBJ2-7; D ambiguous. Trimming removed 4 bases from V and 2 bases from J, with 21 bases in between. The CDR3 consists of 17 residues. CDR1 and CDR2 from the germline V gene are SGHNT and YENEEA. The CDR3 loop is CASSSRYSKVGPYEQYF. CDR3 bases: TGTGCCAGCAGCTCCCGCTATTCAAAGGTGGGCCCCTACGAGCAGTACTTC.

This clonotype appeared a few times. This chain joins TRBV12-3 or TRBV12-4 and TRBJ2-7; the D gene is possibly TRBD2 (6 bases). CDR3 length: 16 residues. Deletions cut 6 bases from V and 5 bases from J, with 23 bases between. As DNA, the CDR3 is TGTGCCAGCAGCAGATATAGCAACCGGGAGCGTCACGAGCAGTACTTC. Protein sequence: CASSRYSNRERHEQYF.

This clonotype was detected ten times or more. The chain has TRBV20-1 and TRBJ1-4, with 10 bases that match TRBD1. CDR1 and CDR2 from the germline V gene are DFQATT and SNEGSKA (reference sequence). This CDR3 contains 15 residues. With 2 bases clipped from V and 8 bases from J, the junction kept 8 bases outside the gene matches. The CDR3 DNA is TGCAGTGCTAGACCGGCCGGGACAGGGGAGGAAAAACTGTTTTTT. Translating it yields CSARPAGTGEEKLFF.

This clonotype was picked up many times. The chain uses TRBV20-1 and TRBJ2-3, with D perhaps TRBD2 (6 bases). V lost 3 bases, J lost 0 bases, and 16 bases lay in between. This CDR3 contains 16 residues. The germline CDR1 and CDR2 sequences are DFQATT and SNEGSKA (reference sequence). This CDR3 reads CSASSVTSRSTDTQYF. The CDR3 nucleotides read TGCAGTGCTAGTTCGGTAACTAGCCGTAGCACAGATACGCAGTATTTT.

In this sample, this clonotype turned up many times. V is TRBV10-3 and J is TRBJ2-1; 11 nucleotides align to TRBD2. The length of the CDR3 is 17 residues. Germline trimming cut 3 bases from V and 1 base from J; bases unmatched to any gene: 5. Per germline, CDR1 ENHRY and CDR2 SYGVKD. The CDR3 spells CAISDFTSGRSYNEQFF. The CDR3 region has the DNA TGTGCCATCAGTGATTTTACTAGCGGGAGATCCTACAATGAGCAGTTCTTC.

The sample holds a few counts of this clonotype. The chain has TRBV12-3 or TRBV12-4 and TRBJ2-7, with a possible D match to TRBD1 (5 bases). The CDR3 covers 13 residues. Trimming cost V 6 bases and J 7 bases, with 16 bases left between them. CDR3 sequence: CASSLEQAWEQYF. The CDR3 nucleotides are TGTGCCAGCAGCCTCGAACAGGCGTGGGAGCAGTACTTC.

J is TRBJ1-4 and V is TRBV27; D is ambiguous. V was cut by 10 bases and J by 8 bases, with 29 bases left in between. CDR1 and CDR2 from the germline V gene are MNHEY and SMNVEV (reference sequence). This CDR3 is built from 17 residues. DNA for the CDR3: TGTGCCATCAGACCGTACTTTATGACCACCGGTGGGGAAAAACTGTTTTTT. As protein: CAIRPYFMTTGGEKLFF.

The sample holds a few counts of this clonotype. The CDR3 region is CASSFGLAGVYNEQFF. CDR3 sequence (DNA): TGCGCCAGCAGCTTTGGACTAGCGGGAGTATACAATGAGCAGTTCTTC. The rearrangement joins TRBV5-1 to TRBJ2-1; 13 positions match TRBD2. The ends lost 2 bases at V and 4 bases at J; junction bases unmatched: 3. Germline V gene sequence: CDR1 SGHRS, CDR2 YFSETQ. The CDR3 has 16 residues.

In its sample, this clonotype was seen a few times. CDR3 DNA: TGCAGCGTGGGACAGGCCCGCGGGGAGCTGTTTTTT. As protein: CSVGQARGELFF. V and J are TRBV29-1 and TRBJ2-2, with 8 positions matching TRBD1. The length of the CDR3 is 12 residues. V lost 6 bases, J lost 7 bases, and 4 bases stayed unmatched. Germline CDR1 SQVTM, CDR2 ANQGSEA.

This clonotype was seen repeatedly, ten times or more. The chain combines TRBV5-1 with TRBJ2-1; 7 bases are a match to TRBD2. The trim removed 8 bases at V and 7 bases at J, leaving 15 bases unmatched. Germline CDR1 reads SGHRS; CDR2 reads YFSETQ. The CDR3 is 15 amino acids. In nucleotides, the CDR3 is TGCGCCAGGGACTTTGCACTAGCGAACATTAATGAGCAGTTCTTC. It translates to CARDFALANINEQFF.

The V gene is TRBV5-1, the J gene TRBJ2-5; 7 positions match TRBD1. The V and J ends lost 0 bases and 1 base, in that order; junction bases with no gene match: 3. In germline, CDR1 is SGHRS, CDR2 YFSETQ. The CDR3 sequence is 15 residues long. The CDR3 nucleotides read TGCGCCAGCAGCTTGGGACAGGGAATCCAAGAGACCCAGTACTTC. Translated, it gives CASSLGQGIQETQYF.

This clonotype was seen at least ten times. The DNA for the CDR3 is TGTGCCAGCAGCTTAGTCGGACTAGAGGGCAATGAGCAGTTCTTC. As protein: CASSLVGLEGNEQFF. The chain couples TRBV7-9 to TRBJ2-1, with 7 bases aligning to TRBD2. The CDR3 contains 15 residues. The germline CDR1 and CDR2 sequences are SEHNR and FQNEAQ (reference sequence). The V gene end was trimmed by 1 base and the J gene end by 6 bases; junction bases not matched to a gene: 6.

This clonotype was recorded many times. The chain employs TRBV12-3 or TRBV12-4 and TRBJ2-7, with D perhaps assigned TRBD1 or TRBD2 (5 bases each). CDR3 length equals 13 residues. V lost 6 bases and J lost 7, with 16 bases in between. The CDR3 DNA sequence: TGTGCCAGCAGGGGGACGGAGGTACGGGAGCAGTACTTC. As protein: CASRGTEVREQYF.

V is TRBV10-3 and J is TRBJ2-1; TRBD2 agrees at 10 bases. J was trimmed by 8 bases and V by 5 bases; bases with no gene match: 6. CDR3 size: 14 residues. Looked up from germline, CDR1 is ENHRY and CDR2 is SYGVKD. Written as DNA, the CDR3 is TGTGCCATCAGTCTAGCGGGAGAGGGGGATGAGCAGTTCTTC. It is translated as CAISLAGEGDEQFF.

This clonotype has at least ten counts. V usage is TRBV12-3 or TRBV12-4 and J usage is TRBJ2-1; D is uncertain. This CDR3 contains 13 residues. V dropped 3 bases and J dropped 9 bases, with 12 bases sitting between them. CDR3 sequence (DNA): TGTGCCAGCAGTTTGCCCAGCCTCATTGAGCAGTTCTTC. Translated: CASSLPSLIEQFF.

The chain recombines TRBV20-1 with TRBJ1-5, with 8 bases matching TRBD1. This CDR3 is built from 17 residues. The trim removed 1 base at V and 2 bases at J, leaving 10 bases unmatched. Germline loops: CDR1 DFQATT, CDR2 SNEGSKA (reference sequence). CDR3 sequence reads: CSARGDPGQGGNQPQHF. As DNA, the CDR3 is TGCAGTGCTAGAGGGGACCCCGGACAGGGCGGCAATCAGCCCCAGCATTTT.

This chain joins TRBV6-5 and TRBJ2-3, with TRBD2 identical over 7 bases. The CDR3 has 18 residues. Germline CDR1 is MNHEY and CDR2 is SVGAGI. The V gene end was trimmed by 0 bases and the J gene end by 7 bases; junction bases not matched to a gene: 16. This chain's CDR3 is CASSYSVGRAGARNTQYF. In DNA form, the CDR3 reads TGTGCCAGCAGTTACTCCGTCGGCCGGGCGGGAGCTAGAAATACGCAGTATTTT.